This TCR beta chain was observed in a study of blood T cell repertoires in COVID-19. About the study: The study drew acute and convalescent COVID-19 samples from the United States, Italy and Spain. T cells, B-cell-depleted T cells, or PBMCs supplied cDNA or gDNA.

V shed 7 bases, J shed 2 bases, and the junction held 5 bases outside the gene matches. Germline CDR1 reads MNHEY; CDR2 reads SVGAGI. The length of the CDR3 is 14 residues. The method was immunoSEQ multiplex PCR; TCRdb's version includes in-frame clones alone and lacks a portion of them. The repertoire has 120,000 to 150,000 clones, roughly nine tenths of them found once; the top ten carry 2.5% to 3.5%. The sequence derives from a woman aged 60-75 years with active COVID-19. Material for sequencing was peripheral blood. The V call is TRBV6-5, the J call TRBJ1-5, with 7 bases matching TRBD1. As DNA, the CDR3 is TGTGCCAGCATGAGGGACAGCCGCAATCAGCCCCAGCATTTT. This encodes CASMRDSRNQPQHF.